A selection of T cell receptor beta chains follows, all from one sample in a study of T-cell reconstitution after alpha-beta-depleted transplantation in children. Using its own MiXCR run on the PCR reads, TCRdb lists one record per CDR3 protein. The sample gives approximately 300,000 distinct CDR3 sequences, about 9.9% of which show up once; about 20% is in the top ten. The input for sequencing was peripheral blood, taken 180 days after TCRalphabeta/CD19-depleted stem cell transplant. The receptors originated from a male patient aged 2-15 years who had a stem cell transplant for chronic granulomatous disease, so the T cells may come from the graft donor. Each CDR3 is given with its conserved first and last residue. D genes are given only for firm matches. Clone size is stated in some rows and not others, as once, few, many or a class when expanded.

d_gene: TRBD1
v_gene: TRBV12-3/TRBV12-4
abundance: many
j_gene: TRBJ1-5
CDR3aa: CASSSRDRGYQPQHF
CDR3nt: TGTGCCAGCAGTTCCAGGGACAGGGGTTACCAGCCCCAGCATTTT

d_gene: -
v_gene: TRBV2
abundance: few
j_gene: TRBJ1-2
CDR3aa: CASSAGRGSDGYTF
CDR3nt: TGTGCCAGCAGTGCGGGCAGAGGCTCAGATGGCTACACCTTC

d_gene: TRBD1
v_gene: TRBV12-3/TRBV12-4
abundance: many
j_gene: TRBJ1-3
CDR3aa: CASSPQTGPGNTIYF
CDR3nt: TGTGCCAGCAGCCCTCAGACAGGGCCTGGAAACACCATATATTTT

d_gene: -
v_gene: TRBV27
abundance: many
j_gene: TRBJ2-6
CDR3aa: CASITVPGANVLTF
CDR3nt: TGTGCCAGCATCACAGTCCCTGGGGCCAACGTCCTGACTTTC

d_gene: TRBD1
v_gene: TRBV6-5
abundance: many
j_gene: TRBJ2-7
CDR3aa: CASHGQGLYEQYF
CDR3nt: TGTGCCAGCCACGGACAGGGTCTTTACGAGCAGTACTTC

d_gene: -
v_gene: TRBV23-1
abundance: -
j_gene: TRBJ1-5
CDR3aa: CASSQSPTCTGPEGQPQHF
CDR3nt: TGCGCCAGCAGTCAATCCCCTACTTGCACAGGGCCGGAAGGTCAGCCCCAGCATTTT

d_gene: -
v_gene: TRBV24-1
abundance: many
j_gene: TRBJ2-4
CDR3aa: CARGRLAKNIQYF
CDR3nt: TGTGCCCGCGGCAGGCTAGCCAAAAACATTCAGTACTTC

d_gene: -
v_gene: TRBV6-5
abundance: many
j_gene: TRBJ2-1
CDR3aa: CASSYIGSYNEQFF
CDR3nt: TGTGCCAGCAGTTACATAGGCTCCTACAATGAGCAGTTCTTC

d_gene: -
v_gene: TRBV12-3/TRBV12-4
abundance: many
j_gene: TRBJ2-2
CDR3aa: CASTLTGTMNTGELFF
CDR3nt: TGTGCCAGCACCCTGACAGGAACCATGAACACCGGGGAGCTGTTTTTT

d_gene: -
v_gene: TRBV12-3/TRBV12-4
abundance: many
j_gene: TRBJ2-6
CDR3aa: CASTTTGANVLTF
CDR3nt: TGTGCCAGCACCACCACTGGGGCCAACGTCCTGACTTTC

d_gene: -
v_gene: TRBV10-3
abundance: many
j_gene: TRBJ1-2
CDR3aa: CAISETPGPQGGYTF
CDR3nt: TGTGCCATCAGTGAGACACCGGGACCCCAGGGTGGCTACACCTTC

d_gene: TRBD2
v_gene: TRBV3-1
abundance: many
j_gene: TRBJ2-5
CDR3aa: CASSQEWTDGTSWETQYF
CDR3nt: TGTGCCAGCAGCCAAGAGTGGACAGATGGGACTAGCTGGGAGACCCAGTACTTC

d_gene: TRBD1
v_gene: TRBV7-8
abundance: many
j_gene: TRBJ1-2
CDR3aa: CASSSQGGYYGYTF
CDR3nt: TGTGCCAGCAGCAGCCAGGGGGGCTACTATGGCTACACCTTC

d_gene: -
v_gene: TRBV18
abundance: few
j_gene: TRBJ2-7
CDR3aa: CASSPRAGATYEQYF
CDR3nt: TGTGCCAGCTCACCTCGTGCAGGGGCGACCTACGAGCAGTACTTC

d_gene: -
v_gene: TRBV30
abundance: few
j_gene: TRBJ2-7
CDR3aa: CAWSPLRDQLKQYF
CDR3nt: TGTGCCTGGAGCCCTCTAAGGGACCAACTCAAGCAGTACTTC

d_gene: -
v_gene: TRBV5-4
abundance: many
j_gene: TRBJ2-1
CDR3aa: CASSLRLSSYNEQFF
CDR3nt: TGTGCCAGCAGCTTGAGGCTTAGCTCCTACAATGAGCAGTTCTTC

d_gene: -
v_gene: TRBV29-1
abundance: once
j_gene: TRBJ1-2
CDR3aa: CSVEEQGRGGYTF
CDR3nt: TGCAGCGTTGAGGAACAGGGCCGCGGCGGCTACACCTTC

d_gene: -
v_gene: TRBV20-1
abundance: many
j_gene: TRBJ2-5
CDR3aa: CSARSPSAPWTQYF
CDR3nt: TGCAGTGCTAGATCCCCATCGGCCCCTTGGACCCAGTACTTC

d_gene: -
v_gene: TRBV20-1
abundance: many
j_gene: TRBJ2-7
CDR3aa: CSARGPGPDSYEQYF
CDR3nt: TGCAGTGCTAGGGGGCCAGGCCCCGACTCCTACGAGCAGTACTTC

d_gene: -
v_gene: TRBV7-8
abundance: -
j_gene: TRBJ1-5
CDR3aa: CASSLDYGYSNQPQHF
CDR3nt: TGTGCCAGCAGCTTAGATTACGGTTATAGCAATCAGCCCCAGCATTTT

d_gene: -
v_gene: TRBV28
abundance: many
j_gene: TRBJ1-2
CDR3aa: CASKAGYGYTF
CDR3nt: TGTGCCAGCAAGGCCGGGTATGGCTACACCTTC

d_gene: -
v_gene: TRBV7-9
abundance: many
j_gene: TRBJ2-1
CDR3aa: CASSGTLAFLFNEQFF
CDR3nt: TGTGCCAGCAGCGGAACGCTAGCTTTCCTTTTCAATGAGCAGTTCTTC

d_gene: TRBD1
v_gene: TRBV6-6
abundance: -
j_gene: TRBJ1-5
CDR3aa: CASSYDRGNQPQHF
CDR3nt: TGTGCCAGCAGTTACGACAGGGGGAATCAGCCCCAGCATTTT

d_gene: -
v_gene: TRBV29-1
abundance: many
j_gene: TRBJ1-2
CDR3aa: CSVVGTGDGGYTF
CDR3nt: TGCAGCGTGGTGGGGACGGGAGACGGTGGCTACACCTTC

d_gene: TRBD1
v_gene: TRBV20-1
abundance: many
j_gene: TRBJ1-2
CDR3aa: CSAQDRTNYGYTF
CDR3nt: TGCAGTGCTCAGGACAGGACTAACTATGGCTACACCTTC

d_gene: TRBD1
v_gene: TRBV7-9
abundance: many
j_gene: TRBJ2-1
CDR3aa: CASSITGGTWNEQFF
CDR3nt: TGTGCCAGCAGTATTACAGGGGGGACATGGAATGAGCAGTTCTTC

d_gene: TRBD1
v_gene: TRBV12-3/TRBV12-4
abundance: many
j_gene: TRBJ2-7
CDR3aa: CASSPGQGWEQYF
CDR3nt: TGTGCCAGCAGTCCGGGACAGGGATGGGAGCAGTACTTC

d_gene: -
v_gene: TRBV7-9
abundance: many
j_gene: TRBJ2-7
CDR3aa: CASSLTRDLVEQYF
CDR3nt: TGTGCCAGCAGCTTGACTAGGGACTTGGTCGAGCAGTACTTC

d_gene: TRBD2
v_gene: TRBV27
abundance: -
j_gene: TRBJ2-7
CDR3aa: CACSFGGGPYEQYF
CDR3nt: TGTGCCTGCAGTTTTGGGGGGGGTCCCTACGAGCAGTACTTC

d_gene: -
v_gene: TRBV6-5
abundance: -
j_gene: TRBJ2-7
CDR3aa: CASSYSAGSYEQYF
CDR3nt: TGTGCCAGCAGTTACTCGGCAGGCTCCTACGAGCAGTACTTC

d_gene: -
v_gene: TRBV2
abundance: many
j_gene: TRBJ2-2
CDR3aa: CARAGKARTGELFF
CDR3nt: TGTGCGAGAGCTGGGAAGGCCAGGACCGGGGAGCTGTTTTTT

d_gene: -
v_gene: TRBV23-1
abundance: few
j_gene: TRBJ2-7
CDR3aa: CASSQAGTPSPKEYF
CDR3nt: TGCGCCAGCAGTCAAGCTGGGACCCCTTCCCCCAAGGAGTACTTC

d_gene: -
v_gene: TRBV7-6
abundance: many
j_gene: TRBJ2-1
CDR3aa: CASSLDLAPNEQFF
CDR3nt: TGTGCCAGCAGCTTAGATCTAGCCCCAAATGAGCAGTTCTTC

d_gene: -
v_gene: TRBV29-1
abundance: many
j_gene: TRBJ2-2
CDR3aa: CSVEDRQGRAGELFF
CDR3nt: TGCAGCGTTGAAGATCGCCAGGGAAGGGCCGGGGAGCTGTTTTTT

d_gene: -
v_gene: TRBV12-3/TRBV12-4
abundance: many
j_gene: TRBJ1-5
CDR3aa: CASTDDGVSNQPQHF
CDR3nt: TGTGCCAGCACTGACGACGGGGTGAGCAATCAGCCCCAGCATTTT

d_gene: TRBD1
v_gene: TRBV5-1
abundance: many
j_gene: TRBJ2-7
CDR3aa: CASSFRPGQGFHEQYF
CDR3nt: TGCGCCAGCAGCTTTCGCCCGGGACAGGGTTTTCACGAGCAGTACTTC

d_gene: TRBD1
v_gene: TRBV15
abundance: many
j_gene: TRBJ2-3
CDR3aa: CATSRGSRQGATDTQYF
CDR3nt: TGTGCCACCAGCAGAGGATCGCGACAGGGCGCAACAGATACGCAGTATTTT

d_gene: -
v_gene: TRBV19
abundance: few
j_gene: TRBJ1-5
CDR3aa: CASREENSNQPQHF
CDR3nt: TGTGCCAGTAGGGAAGAAAATAGCAATCAGCCCCAGCATTTT

d_gene: TRBD2
v_gene: TRBV6-2/TRBV6-3
abundance: many
j_gene: TRBJ2-4
CDR3aa: CASTGGPDIQYF
CDR3nt: TGTGCCAGCACGGGGGGGCCAGACATTCAGTACTTC

d_gene: -
v_gene: TRBV6-5
abundance: many
j_gene: TRBJ2-2
CDR3aa: CASSYSRIGTGELFF
CDR3nt: TGTGCCAGCAGTTACTCGAGGATTGGCACCGGGGAGCTGTTTTTT

d_gene: TRBD1
v_gene: TRBV3-1
abundance: many
j_gene: TRBJ1-6
CDR3aa: CASSQKRVSGGYNSPLHF
CDR3nt: TGTGCCAGCAGCCAAAAGAGGGTTTCAGGGGGATATAATTCACCCCTCCACTTT

d_gene: TRBD2
v_gene: TRBV20-1
abundance: many
j_gene: TRBJ2-7
CDR3aa: CSADGGAYEQYF
CDR3nt: TGCAGTGCTGATGGGGGGGCCTACGAGCAGTACTTC

d_gene: -
v_gene: TRBV30
abundance: few
j_gene: TRBJ1-5
CDR3aa: CAWSIRGTHSNQPQHF
CDR3nt: TGTGCCTGGAGTATCCGAGGGACCCACTCCAATCAGCCCCAGCATTTT

d_gene: -
v_gene: TRBV29-1
abundance: many
j_gene: TRBJ2-7
CDR3aa: CSVEGVGEQYF
CDR3nt: TGCAGCGTGGAGGGGGTCGGCGAGCAGTACTTC

d_gene: -
v_gene: TRBV7-2
abundance: many
j_gene: TRBJ2-3
CDR3aa: CASSLSMRSTDTQYF
CDR3nt: TGTGCCAGCAGCTTGTCCATGCGGAGCACAGATACGCAGTATTTT